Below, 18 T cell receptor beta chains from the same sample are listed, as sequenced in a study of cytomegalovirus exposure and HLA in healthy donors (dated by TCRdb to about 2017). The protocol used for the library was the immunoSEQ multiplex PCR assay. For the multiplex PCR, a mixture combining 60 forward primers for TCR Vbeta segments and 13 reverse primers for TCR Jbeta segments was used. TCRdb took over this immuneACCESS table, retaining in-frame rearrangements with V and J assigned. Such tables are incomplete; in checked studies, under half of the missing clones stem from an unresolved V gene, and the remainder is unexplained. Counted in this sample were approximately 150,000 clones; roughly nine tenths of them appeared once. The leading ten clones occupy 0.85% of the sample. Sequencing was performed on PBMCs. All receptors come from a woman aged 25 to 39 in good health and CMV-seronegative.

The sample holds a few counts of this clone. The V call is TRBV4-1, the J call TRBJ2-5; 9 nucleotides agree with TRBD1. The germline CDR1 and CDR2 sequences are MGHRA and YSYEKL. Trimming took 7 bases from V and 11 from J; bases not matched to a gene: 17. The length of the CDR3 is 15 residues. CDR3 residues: CASTITPGQGREQYF. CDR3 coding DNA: TGCGCCAGCACCATCACCCCGGGACAGGGTCGAGAGCAGTACTTC.

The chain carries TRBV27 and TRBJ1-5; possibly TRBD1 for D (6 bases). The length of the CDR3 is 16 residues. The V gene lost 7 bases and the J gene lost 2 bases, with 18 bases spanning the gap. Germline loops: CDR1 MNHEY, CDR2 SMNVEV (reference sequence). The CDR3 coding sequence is TGTGCCAGCATGATTCTCGGGGGGGCTGGCAATCAGCCCCAGCATTTT. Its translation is CASMILGGAGNQPQHF.

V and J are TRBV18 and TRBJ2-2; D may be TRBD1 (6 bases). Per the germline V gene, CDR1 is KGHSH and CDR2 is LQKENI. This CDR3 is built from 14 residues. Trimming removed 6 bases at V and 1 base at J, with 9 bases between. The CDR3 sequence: CASSQGLNTGELFF. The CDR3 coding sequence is TGTGCCAGCTCCCAGGGGCTGAACACCGGGGAGCTGTTTTTT.

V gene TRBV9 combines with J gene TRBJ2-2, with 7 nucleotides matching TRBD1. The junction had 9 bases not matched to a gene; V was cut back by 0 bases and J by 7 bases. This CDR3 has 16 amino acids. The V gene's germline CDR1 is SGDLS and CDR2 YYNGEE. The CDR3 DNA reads TGTGCCAGCAGCGTAGAGGGGGCCGCGGTTGGCGGGGAGCTGTTTTTT. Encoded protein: CASSVEGAAVGGELFF.

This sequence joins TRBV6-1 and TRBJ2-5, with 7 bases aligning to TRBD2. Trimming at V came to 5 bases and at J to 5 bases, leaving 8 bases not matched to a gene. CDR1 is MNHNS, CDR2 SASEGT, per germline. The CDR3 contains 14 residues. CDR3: CASSRLASSETQYF. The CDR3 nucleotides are TGTGCCAGCAGTCGACTAGCCTCGAGCGAGACCCAGTACTTC.

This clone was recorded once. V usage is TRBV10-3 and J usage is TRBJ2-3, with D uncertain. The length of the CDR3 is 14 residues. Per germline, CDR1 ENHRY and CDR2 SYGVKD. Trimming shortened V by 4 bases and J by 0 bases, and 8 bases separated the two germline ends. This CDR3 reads CAISGGASTDTQYF. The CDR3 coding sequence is TGTGCCATCAGTGGCGGCGCTAGCACAGATACGCAGTATTTT.

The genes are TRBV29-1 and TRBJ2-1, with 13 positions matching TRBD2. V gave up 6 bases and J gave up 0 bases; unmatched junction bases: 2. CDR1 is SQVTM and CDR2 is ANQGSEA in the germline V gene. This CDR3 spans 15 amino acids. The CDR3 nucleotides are TGCAGCGTAACTAGCGGGGGGGACTCCTACAATGAGCAGTTCTTC. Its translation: CSVTSGGDSYNEQFF.

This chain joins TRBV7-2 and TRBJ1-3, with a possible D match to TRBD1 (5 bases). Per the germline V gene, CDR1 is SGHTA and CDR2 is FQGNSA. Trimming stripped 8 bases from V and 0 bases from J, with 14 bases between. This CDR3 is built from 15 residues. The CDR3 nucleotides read TGTGCCAGCCCTCTACAGGCGAGCTCTGGAAACACCATATATTTT. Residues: CASPLQASSGNTIYF.

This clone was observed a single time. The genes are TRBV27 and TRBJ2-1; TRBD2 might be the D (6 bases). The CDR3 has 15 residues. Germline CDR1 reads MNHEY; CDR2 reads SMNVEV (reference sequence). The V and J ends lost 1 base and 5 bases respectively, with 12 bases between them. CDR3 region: CASSLFGGLDNEQFF. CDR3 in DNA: TGTGCCAGCAGTTTATTCGGGGGATTGGACAATGAGCAGTTCTTC.

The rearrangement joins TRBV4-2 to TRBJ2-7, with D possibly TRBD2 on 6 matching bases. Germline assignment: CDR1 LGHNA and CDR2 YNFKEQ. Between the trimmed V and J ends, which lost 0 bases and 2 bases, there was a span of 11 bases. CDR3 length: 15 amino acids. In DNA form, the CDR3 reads TGTGCCAGCAGCCAAGAGGAGGGCCTGACCTACGAGCAGTACTTC. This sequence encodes CASSQEEGLTYEQYF.

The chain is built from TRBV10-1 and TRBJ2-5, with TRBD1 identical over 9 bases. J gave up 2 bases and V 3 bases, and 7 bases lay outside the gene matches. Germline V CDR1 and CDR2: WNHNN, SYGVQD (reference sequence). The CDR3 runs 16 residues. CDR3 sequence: CASSDSGQGRQETQYF. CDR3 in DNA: TGCGCCAGCAGTGACTCCGGACAGGGGCGACAAGAGACCCAGTACTTC.

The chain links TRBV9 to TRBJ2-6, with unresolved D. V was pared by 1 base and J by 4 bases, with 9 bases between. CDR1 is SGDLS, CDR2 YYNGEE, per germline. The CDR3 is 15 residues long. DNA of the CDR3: TGTGCCAGCAGCGTATTTATTCAGGGGGCCAACGTCCTGACTTTC. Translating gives CASSVFIQGANVLTF. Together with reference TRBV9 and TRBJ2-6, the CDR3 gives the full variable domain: DSGVTQTPKHLITATGQRVTLRCSPRSGDLSVYWYQQSLDQGLQFLIQYYNGEERAKGNILERFSAQQFPDLHSELNLSSLELGDSALYFCASSVFIQGANVLTFGAGSRLTVL.

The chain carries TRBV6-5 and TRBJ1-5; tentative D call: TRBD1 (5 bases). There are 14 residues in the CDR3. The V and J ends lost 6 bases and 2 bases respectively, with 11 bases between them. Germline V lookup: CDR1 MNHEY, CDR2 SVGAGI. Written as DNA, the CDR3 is TGTGCCAGCAGAGGAGGGGCCGGCAATCAGCCCCAGCATTTT. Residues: CASRGGAGNQPQHF.

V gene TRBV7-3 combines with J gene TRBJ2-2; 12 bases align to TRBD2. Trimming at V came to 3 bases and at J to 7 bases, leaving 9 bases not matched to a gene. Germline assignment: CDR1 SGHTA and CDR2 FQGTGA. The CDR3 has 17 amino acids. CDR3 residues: CASSFQARLAGVGELFF. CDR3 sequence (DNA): TGTGCCAGCAGCTTTCAAGCGCGACTAGCGGGGGTCGGGGAGCTGTTTTTT. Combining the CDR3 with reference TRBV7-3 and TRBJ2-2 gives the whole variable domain GAGVSQTPSNKVTEKGKYVELRCDPISGHTALYWYRQSLGQGPEFLIYFQGTGAADDSGLPNDRFFAVRPEGSVSTLKIQRTERGDSAVYLCASSFQARLAGVGELFFGEGSRLTVL.

This CDR3 reads CASSPRQGGNQPQHF. Here the CDR3 DNA reads TGTGCCAGCAGCCCCCGACAGGGGGGCAATCAGCCCCAGCATTTT. The chain combines TRBV7-8 with TRBJ1-5, with TRBD1 matching 9 bases. In germline, CDR1 is SGHVS, CDR2 FQNEAQ. Unmatched junction bases numbered 4, after V lost 5 bases and J lost 2 bases. The CDR3 runs 15 residues.

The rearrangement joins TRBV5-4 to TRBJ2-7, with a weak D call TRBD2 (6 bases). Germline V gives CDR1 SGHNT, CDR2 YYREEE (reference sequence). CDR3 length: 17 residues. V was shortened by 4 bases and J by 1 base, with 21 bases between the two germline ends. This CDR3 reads CASSNEAPGVSSYEQYF. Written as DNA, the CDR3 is TGTGCCAGCAGCAATGAGGCCCCGGGGGTTAGTTCCTACGAGCAGTACTTC.

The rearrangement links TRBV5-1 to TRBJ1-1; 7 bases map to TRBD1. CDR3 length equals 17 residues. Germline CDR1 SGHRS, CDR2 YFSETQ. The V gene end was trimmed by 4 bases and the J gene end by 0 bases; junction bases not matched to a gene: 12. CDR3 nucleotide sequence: TGCGCCAGCAGCGGAGGGGCAGGGGGGATCATGAACACTGAAGCTTTCTTT. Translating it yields CASSGGAGGIMNTEAFF.

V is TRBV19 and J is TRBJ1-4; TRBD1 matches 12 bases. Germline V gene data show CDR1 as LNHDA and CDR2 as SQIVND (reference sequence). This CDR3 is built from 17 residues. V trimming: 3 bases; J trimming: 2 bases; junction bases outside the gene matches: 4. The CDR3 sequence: CASSMGQGARTNEKLFF. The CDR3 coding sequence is TGTGCCAGTAGTATGGGACAGGGGGCTAGGACTAATGAAAAACTGTTTTTT. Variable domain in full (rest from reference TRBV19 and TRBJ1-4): DGGITQSPKYLFRKEGQNVTLSCEQNLNHDAMYWYRQDPGQGLRLIYYSQIVNDFQKGDIAEGYSVSREKKESFPLTVTSAQKNPTAFYLCASSMGQGARTNEKLFFGSGTQLSVL.